This record looks at one TCR beta chain sequence and its context. The source of the sample is a study of blood T cell repertoires in COVID-19. Repertoires were generated with immunoSEQ multiplex PCR, while TCRdb's copy carries only in-frame clones and drops some. The sample has about 140,000 clones, about 86% seen once. CDR1 is LGHNA, CDR2 YNFKEQ, per germline. V was clipped by 3 bases and J by 0 bases, with 12 bases between them. The CDR3 has 16 residues. This receptor was taken from a woman between 55 and 75 years old with acute or convalescent COVID-19. The J gene is TRBJ1-3, the V gene TRBV4-2; D may be TRBD1 (6 bases). Input material: peripheral blood. The CDR3 region is CASSQGRGDSGNTIYF. The CDR3 coding sequence is TGTGCCAGCAGCCAGGGGAGGGGGGACTCTGGAAACACCATATATTTT.